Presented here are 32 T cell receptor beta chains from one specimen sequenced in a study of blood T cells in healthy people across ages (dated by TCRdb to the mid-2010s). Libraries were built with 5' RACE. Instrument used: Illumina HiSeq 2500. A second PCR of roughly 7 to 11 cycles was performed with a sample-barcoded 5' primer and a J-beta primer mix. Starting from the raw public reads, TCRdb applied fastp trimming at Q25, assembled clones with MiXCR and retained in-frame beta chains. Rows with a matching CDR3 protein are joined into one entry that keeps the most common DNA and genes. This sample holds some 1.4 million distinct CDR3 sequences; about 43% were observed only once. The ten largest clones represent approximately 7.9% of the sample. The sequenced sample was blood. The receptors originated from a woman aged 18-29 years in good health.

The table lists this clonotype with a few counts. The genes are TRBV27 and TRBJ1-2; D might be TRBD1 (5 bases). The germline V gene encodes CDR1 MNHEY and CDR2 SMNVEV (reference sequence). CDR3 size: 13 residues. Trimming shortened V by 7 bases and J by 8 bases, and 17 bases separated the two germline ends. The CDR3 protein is CASTSGTSNGYTF. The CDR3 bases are TGTGCCAGCACCTCCGGGACTTCGAACGGCTACACCTTC.

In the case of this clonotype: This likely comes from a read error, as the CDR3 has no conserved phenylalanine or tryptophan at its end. The CDR3 sequence is CATSRDIQGDRANEQFL. The DNA of the CDR3 is TGTGCCACCAGCAGAGATATCCAGGGAGACAGGGCCAATGAGCAGTTCTTA. The chain recombines TRBV15 with TRBJ2-1, with TRBD1 identical over 7 bases. CDR1 is LNHNV, CDR2 YYDKDF, per germline (reference sequence). With V trimmed by 0 bases and J by 6 bases, 11 bases remained unmatched. The CDR3 has 17 residues.

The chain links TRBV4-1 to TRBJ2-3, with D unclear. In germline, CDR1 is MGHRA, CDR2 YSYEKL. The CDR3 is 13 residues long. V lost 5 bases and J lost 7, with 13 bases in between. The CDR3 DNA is TGCGCCAGCAGCTTTCGAATGGGAAATACGCAGTATTTT. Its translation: CASSFRMGNTQYF.

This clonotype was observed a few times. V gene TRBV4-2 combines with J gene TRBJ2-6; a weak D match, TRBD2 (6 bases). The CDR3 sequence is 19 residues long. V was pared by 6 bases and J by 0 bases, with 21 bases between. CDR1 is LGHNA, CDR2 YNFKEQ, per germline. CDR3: CASRLTTGTGSSGANVLTF. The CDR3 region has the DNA TGTGCCAGCAGACTAACTACCGGGACTGGAAGCTCTGGGGCCAACGTCCTGACTTTC.

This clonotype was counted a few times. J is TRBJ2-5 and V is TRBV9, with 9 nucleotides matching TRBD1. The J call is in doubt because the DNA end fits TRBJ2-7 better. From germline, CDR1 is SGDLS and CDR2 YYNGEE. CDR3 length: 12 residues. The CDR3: CASSATGGEQYF. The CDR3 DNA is TGTGCCAGCAGCGCGACAGGGGGCGAGCAGTACTTC.

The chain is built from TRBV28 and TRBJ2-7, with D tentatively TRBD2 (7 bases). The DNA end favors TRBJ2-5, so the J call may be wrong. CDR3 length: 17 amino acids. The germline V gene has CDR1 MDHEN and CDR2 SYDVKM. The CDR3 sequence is CASSFSSRGALGETQYF. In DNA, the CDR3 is TGTGCCAGCAGTTTCAGTAGTCGGGGGGCTCTGGGAGAGACCCAGTACTTC.

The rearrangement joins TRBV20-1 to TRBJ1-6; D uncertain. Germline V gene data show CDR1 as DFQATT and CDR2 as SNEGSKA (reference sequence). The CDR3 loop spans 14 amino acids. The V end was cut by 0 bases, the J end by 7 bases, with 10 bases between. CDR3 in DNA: TGCAGTGCTAGAGATAGGAGTTGGAATTCACCCCTCCACTTT. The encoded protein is CSARDRSWNSPLHF.

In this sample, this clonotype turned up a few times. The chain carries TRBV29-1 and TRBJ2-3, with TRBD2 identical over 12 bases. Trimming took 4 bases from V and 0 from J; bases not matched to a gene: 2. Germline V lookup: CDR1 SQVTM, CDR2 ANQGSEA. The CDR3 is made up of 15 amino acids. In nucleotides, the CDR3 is TGCAGCGTTGTACTAGCGGGAGGTAGCACAGATACGCAGTATTTT. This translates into CSVVLAGGSTDTQYF.

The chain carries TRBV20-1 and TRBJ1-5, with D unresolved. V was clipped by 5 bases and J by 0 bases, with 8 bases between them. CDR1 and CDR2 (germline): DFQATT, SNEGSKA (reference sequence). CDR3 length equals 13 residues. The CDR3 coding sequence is TGCAGTGCTCCCAAATATAGCAATCAGCCCCAGCATTTT. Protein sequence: CSAPKYSNQPQHF.

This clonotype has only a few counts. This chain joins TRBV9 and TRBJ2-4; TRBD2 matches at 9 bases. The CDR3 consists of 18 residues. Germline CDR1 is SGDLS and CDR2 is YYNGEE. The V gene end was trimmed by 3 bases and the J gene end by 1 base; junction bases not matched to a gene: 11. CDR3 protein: CASSGGGGADQAKNIQYF. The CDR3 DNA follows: TGTGCCAGCAGCGGTGGCGGGGGGGCCGATCAGGCCAAAAACATTCAGTACTTC.

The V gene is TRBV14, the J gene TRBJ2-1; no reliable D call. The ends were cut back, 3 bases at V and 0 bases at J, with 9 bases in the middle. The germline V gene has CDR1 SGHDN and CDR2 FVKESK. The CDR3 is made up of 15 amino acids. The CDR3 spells CASSHFLSSYNEQFF. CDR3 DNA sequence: TGTGCCAGCAGCCACTTCCTAAGCTCCTACAATGAGCAGTTCTTC. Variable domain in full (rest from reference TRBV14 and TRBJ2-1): EAGVTQFPSHSVIEKGQTVTLRCDPISGHDNLYWYRRVMGKEIKFLLHFVKESKQDESGMPNNRFLAERTGGTYSTLKVQPAELEDSGVYFCASSHFLSSYNEQFFGPGTRLTVL.

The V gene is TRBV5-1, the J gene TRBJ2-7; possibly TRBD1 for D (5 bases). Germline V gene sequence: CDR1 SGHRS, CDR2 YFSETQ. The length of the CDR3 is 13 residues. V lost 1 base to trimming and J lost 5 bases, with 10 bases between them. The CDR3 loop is CASSLIDRNEQYF. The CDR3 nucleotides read TGCGCCAGCAGCTTGATCGACAGAAACGAGCAGTACTTC.

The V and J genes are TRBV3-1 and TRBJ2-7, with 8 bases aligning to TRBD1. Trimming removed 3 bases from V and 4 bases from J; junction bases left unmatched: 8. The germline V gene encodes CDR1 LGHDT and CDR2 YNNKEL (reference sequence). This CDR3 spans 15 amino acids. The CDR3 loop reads CASSHEGTGQYEQYF. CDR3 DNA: TGTGCCAGCAGCCACGAGGGGACAGGCCAATACGAGCAGTACTTC.

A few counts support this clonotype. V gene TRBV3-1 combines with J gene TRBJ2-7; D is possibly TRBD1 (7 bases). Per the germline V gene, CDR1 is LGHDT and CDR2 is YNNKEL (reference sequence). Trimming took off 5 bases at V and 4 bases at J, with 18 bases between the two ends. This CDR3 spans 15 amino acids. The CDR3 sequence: CASSFRGGAGYEQYF. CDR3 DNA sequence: TGTGCCAGCAGCTTTCGAGGGGGCGCGGGATACGAGCAGTACTTC.

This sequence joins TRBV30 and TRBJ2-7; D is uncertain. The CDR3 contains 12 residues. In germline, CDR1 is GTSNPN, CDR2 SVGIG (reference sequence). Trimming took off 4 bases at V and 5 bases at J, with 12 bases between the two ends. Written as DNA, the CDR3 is TGTGCCTGGAAACGAGATTTGGACGAGCAGTACTTC. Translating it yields CAWKRDLDEQYF.

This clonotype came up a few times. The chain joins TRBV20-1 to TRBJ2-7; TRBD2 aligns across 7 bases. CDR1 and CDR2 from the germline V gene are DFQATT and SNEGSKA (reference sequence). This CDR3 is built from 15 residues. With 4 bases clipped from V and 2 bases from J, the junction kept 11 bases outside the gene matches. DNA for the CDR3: TGCAGTGCTACCCTCCCGGGGAGGGACCCCTACGAGCAGTACTTC. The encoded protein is CSATLPGRDPYEQYF.

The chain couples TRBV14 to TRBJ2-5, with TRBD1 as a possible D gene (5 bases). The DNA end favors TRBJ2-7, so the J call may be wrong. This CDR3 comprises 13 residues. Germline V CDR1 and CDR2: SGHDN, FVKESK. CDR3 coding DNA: TGTGCCAGCAGGCACCAGGGATCCTACGAGCAGTACTTC. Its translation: CASRHQGSYEQYF.

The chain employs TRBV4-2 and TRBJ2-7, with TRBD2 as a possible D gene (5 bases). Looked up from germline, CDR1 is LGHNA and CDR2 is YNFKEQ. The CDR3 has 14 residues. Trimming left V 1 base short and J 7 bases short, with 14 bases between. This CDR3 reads CASSQGTFPGEQYF. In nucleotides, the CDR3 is TGTGCCAGCAGCCAAGGGACTTTCCCTGGGGAGCAGTACTTC.

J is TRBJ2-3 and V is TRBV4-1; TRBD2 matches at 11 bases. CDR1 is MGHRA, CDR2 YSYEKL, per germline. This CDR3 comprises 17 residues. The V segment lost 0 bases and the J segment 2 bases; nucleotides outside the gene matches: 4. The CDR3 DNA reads TGCGCCAGCAGCCAAGATCCACTAGCGGGAGTCACAGATACGCAGTATTTT. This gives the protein CASSQDPLAGVTDTQYF.

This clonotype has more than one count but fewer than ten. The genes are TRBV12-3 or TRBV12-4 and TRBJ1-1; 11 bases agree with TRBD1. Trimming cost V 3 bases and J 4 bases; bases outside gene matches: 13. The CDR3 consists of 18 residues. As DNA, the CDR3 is TGTGCCAGCAGTTTTTTTCTTGGGACAGGGGGTCAAGGCACTGAAGCTTTCTTT. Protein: CASSFFLGTGGQGTEAFF.

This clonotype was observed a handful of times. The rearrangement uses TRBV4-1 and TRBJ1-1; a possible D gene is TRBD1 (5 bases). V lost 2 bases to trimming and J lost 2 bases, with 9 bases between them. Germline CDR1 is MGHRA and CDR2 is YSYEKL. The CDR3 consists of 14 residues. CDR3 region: CASSQYQGNTEAFF. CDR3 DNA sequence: TGCGCCAGCAGCCAATACCAGGGTAACACTGAAGCTTTCTTT.

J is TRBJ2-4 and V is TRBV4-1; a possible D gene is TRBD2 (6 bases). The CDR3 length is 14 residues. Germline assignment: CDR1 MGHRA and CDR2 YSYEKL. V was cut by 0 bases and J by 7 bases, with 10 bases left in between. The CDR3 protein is CASSQEGLSNIQYF. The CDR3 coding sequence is TGCGCCAGCAGCCAAGAGGGACTGTCCAACATTCAGTACTTC.

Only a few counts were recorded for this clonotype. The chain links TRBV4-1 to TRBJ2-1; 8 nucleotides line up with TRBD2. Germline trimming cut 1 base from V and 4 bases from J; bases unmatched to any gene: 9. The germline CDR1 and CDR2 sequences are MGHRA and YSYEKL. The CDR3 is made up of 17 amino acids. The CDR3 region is CASSQGEAGEVYNEQFF. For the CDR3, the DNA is TGCGCCAGCAGCCAAGGGGAAGCGGGAGAGGTGTACAATGAGCAGTTCTTC.

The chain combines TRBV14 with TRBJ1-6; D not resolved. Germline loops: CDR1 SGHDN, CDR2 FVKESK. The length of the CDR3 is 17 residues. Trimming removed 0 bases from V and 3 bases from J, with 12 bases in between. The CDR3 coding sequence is TGTGCCAGCAGCCAAGATGGCGGACCCCTCTATAATTCACCCCTCCACTTT. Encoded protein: CASSQDGGPLYNSPLHF.

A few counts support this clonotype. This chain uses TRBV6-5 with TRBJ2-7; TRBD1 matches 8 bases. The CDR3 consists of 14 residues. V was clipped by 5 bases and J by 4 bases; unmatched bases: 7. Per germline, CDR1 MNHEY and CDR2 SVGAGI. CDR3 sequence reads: CASSRSDREYEQYF. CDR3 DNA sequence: TGTGCCAGCAGTCGATCGGACAGGGAGTACGAGCAGTACTTC.

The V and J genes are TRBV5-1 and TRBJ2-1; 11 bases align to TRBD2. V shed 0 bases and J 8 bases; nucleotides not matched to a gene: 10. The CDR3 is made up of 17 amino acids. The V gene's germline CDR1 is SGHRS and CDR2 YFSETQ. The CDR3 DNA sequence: TGCGCCAGCAGCTTGGCGCCGGGACTAGCGGTAAGGGATGAGCAGTTCTTC. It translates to CASSLAPGLAVRDEQFF.

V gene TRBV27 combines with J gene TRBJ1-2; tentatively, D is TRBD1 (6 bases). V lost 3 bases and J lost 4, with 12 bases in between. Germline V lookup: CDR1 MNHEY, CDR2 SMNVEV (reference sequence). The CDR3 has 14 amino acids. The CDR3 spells CASSFKGGGYGYTF. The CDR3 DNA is TGTGCCAGCAGTTTTAAGGGAGGGGGCTATGGCTACACCTTC.

For the CDR3, the DNA is TGTGCCAGCAGCTTGGAAGGAGATGCTTGGAACTATGGCTACACCTTC. This gives the protein CASSLEGDAWNYGYTF. The rearrangement uses TRBV5-4 and TRBJ1-2; no definite D call. Germline V gene data show CDR1 as SGHNT and CDR2 as YYREEE (reference sequence). CDR3 size: 16 residues. V was clipped by 0 bases and J by 2 bases, with 14 bases between them.

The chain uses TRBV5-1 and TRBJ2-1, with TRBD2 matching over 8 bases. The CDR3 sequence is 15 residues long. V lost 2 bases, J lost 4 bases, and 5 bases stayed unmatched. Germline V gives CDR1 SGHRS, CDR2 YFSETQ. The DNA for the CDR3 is TGCGCCAGCAGCTTCACTAGCGGCTTATACAATGAGCAGTTCTTC. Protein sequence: CASSFTSGLYNEQFF.

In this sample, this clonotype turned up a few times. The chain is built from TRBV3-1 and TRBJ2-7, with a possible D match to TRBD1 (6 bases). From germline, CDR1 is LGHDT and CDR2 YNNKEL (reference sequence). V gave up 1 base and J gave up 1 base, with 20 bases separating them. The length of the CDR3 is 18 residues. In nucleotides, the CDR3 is TGTGCCAGCAGCCAAGGTTTGGTCGTTGGGGGCGCGTCCTACGAGCAGTACTTC. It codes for CASSQGLVVGGASYEQYF.

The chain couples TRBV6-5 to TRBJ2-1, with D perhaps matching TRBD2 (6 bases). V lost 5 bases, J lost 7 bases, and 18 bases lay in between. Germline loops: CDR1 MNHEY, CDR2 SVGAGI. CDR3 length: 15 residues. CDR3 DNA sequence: TGTGCCAGCAGTCCCCAGAACCTAGCGAGGAATGAGCAGTTCTTC. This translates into CASSPQNLARNEQFF.

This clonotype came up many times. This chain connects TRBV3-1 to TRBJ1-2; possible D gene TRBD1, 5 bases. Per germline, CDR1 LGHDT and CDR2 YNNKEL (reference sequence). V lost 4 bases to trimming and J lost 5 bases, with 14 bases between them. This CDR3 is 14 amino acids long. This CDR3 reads CASSPSGTVYGYTF. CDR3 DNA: TGTGCCAGCAGCCCATCCGGGACGGTTTATGGCTACACCTTC.